The 8 T cell receptor beta chains presented below share a single source sample, sequenced in a study of tumor-infiltrating lymphocytes in primary liver carcinoma. Production of TCR beta cDNA used approximately 0.45 ug total RNA together with a constant-region primer. ARM-PCR was slightly modified, and three nested multiplex PCR rounds with it gave rise to the TCR beta libraries. PCR rounds one and two used TRBV1-TRBV30 forward primers with a C-beta reverse primer for 10 cycles each. Using its own MiXCR run on the multiplex PCR reads, TCRdb lists one record per CDR3 protein. Here the sample spans approximately 54,000 distinct CDR3 sequences, about 80% being singletons. RNA and DNA were co-extracted from around 20-30 mg of unsorted bulk tissue. The sequencing input was liver tumor tissue from sampling region 2. Subset specified: tumor region T2, inferior pole. The receptors stem from a man aged 40-49 years with primary liver carcinoma and hepatitis B virus infection.

For this clonotype: Compared with germline, one end of the junction differs, possibly owing to a read error. The V and J genes are TRBV18 and TRBJ2-7, with 10 positions matching TRBD2. Germline values: CDR1 KGHSH, CDR2 LQKENI. The CDR3 is 15 amino acids. Here the CDR3 DNA reads TGTGCCAGTTCACTTGACGGAGGGACTAGCGACGAGCAGTACTTC. It is translated as CASSLDGGTSDEQYF.

This clonotype has more than one count but fewer than ten. A much more abundant neighbour one base away suggests this may be a read error. The chain couples TRBV4-1 to TRBJ1-2; no firm D call. The CDR3 is 14 residues long. The germline V gene encodes CDR1 MGHRA and CDR2 YSYEKL. The CDR3, as DNA: TGCCCCAGCAGCCCTAGAGAAGGGCGCTATGGCTACACCTTC. Its protein is CPSSPREGRYGYTF.

Worth noting for this clonotype: A read error may account for a junction end that differs from germline. V and J are TRBV4-1 and TRBJ2-7, with a possible D match to TRBD2 (5 bases). The CDR3 is made up of 15 amino acids. Germline lookup yields CDR1 MGHRA and CDR2 YSYEKL. This CDR3 reads CTSSRDLASASEQYF. CDR3 bases: TGCACCAGCAGCCGGGATTTAGCATCCGCATCCGAGCAGTACTTC.

A word on this clonotype: One end of the junction fails to match germline, which may point to a read error. This chain links TRBV4-1 with TRBJ2-7, with 11 nucleotides matching TRBD2. The CDR3 is 19 amino acids. Per germline, CDR1 MGHRA and CDR2 YSYEKL. The CDR3: CASSRILVAGGQSGYEHYF. The DNA for the CDR3 is TGCGCCAGCAGCCGTATATTGGTAGCGGGAGGGCAGTCGGGCTACGAGCACTACTTC.

This clonotype was observed a single time. A read error may account for a junction end that differs from germline. CDR3 sequence reads: CASSQEPAGASIDTQYF. The CDR3 DNA is TGTGCCAGCAGCCAAGAGCCAGCGGGAGCTAGCATAGATACGCAATATTTT. J is TRBJ2-3 and V is TRBV4-2; 8 bases are a match to TRBD2. Germline CDR1 and CDR2: LGHNA and YNFKEQ. The CDR3 loop spans 17 amino acids.

This clonotype was seen just once. One end of the junction does not line up with germline, which may come from a read error. The chain joins TRBV6-6 to TRBJ1-4, with D unclear. Germline V gene data show CDR1 as MNHNY and CDR2 as SVGAGI (reference sequence). The CDR3 contains 15 residues. The CDR3 DNA reads as TGTGCCAGCAGTACGGGCTCCGCCTCTAATGAAAAACTCTTTTTT. Protein sequence: CASSTGSASNEKLFF.

Remarks on this clonotype: Likely a read error: the CDR3 ends without its conserved phenylalanine or tryptophan. The DNA is omitted, as the CDR3 cannot be located on it reliably, and the CDR3 follows TCRdb's listing. The J gene is TRBJ1-2, the V gene TRBV11-2; TRBD1, the table's D call, was not compared with the DNA. The CDR3 has 14 amino acids, counting both end residues. The germline gives CDR1 SGHAT, CDR2 FQNNGV. The chain's CDR3 is CASRERDTAYGYTS.

With regard to this clonotype: The junction and the germline gene differ at one end; a read error may be behind it. The chain employs TRBV11-2 and TRBJ2-3; D gene ambiguous. From germline, CDR1 is SGHAT and CDR2 FQNNGV. The CDR3 has 13 amino acids. CDR3 sequence reads: CASSLGRSDMQYF. Here the CDR3 DNA reads TGTGCCAGCAGCTTAGGTAGGAGTGATATGCAGTATTTT.